These 28 T cell receptor beta chains came from one sample sequenced in a study of identical twins. TCRdb re-derived calls from the 5' RACE reads in MiXCR, one entry per CDR3 protein. The sample shows about 150,000 distinct CDR3 sequences, roughly 3.5% of them seen only once. Sequences were obtained from memory T cells sorted from blood. The receptors come from a man between 18 and 29 years old in good health.

At least ten counts were recorded for this clonotype. The rearrangement uses TRBV11-2 and TRBJ2-1; D unclear. Germline assignment: CDR1 SGHAT and CDR2 FQNNGV. Deletions cut 1 base from V and 5 bases from J, with 3 bases between. The CDR3 loop spans 12 amino acids. The CDR3: CASSLGHNEQFF. CDR3 nucleotides: TGTGCCAGCAGCTTAGGCCACAATGAGCAGTTCTTC.

This clonotype was recorded many times. The rearrangement uses TRBV7-3 and TRBJ2-1; 9 nucleotides agree with TRBD2. There are 19 residues in the CDR3. CDR1 and CDR2 from the germline V gene are SGHTA and FQGTGA. The ends lost 2 bases at V and 7 bases at J; junction bases unmatched: 18. The CDR3 DNA reads TGTGCCAGCAGCTTAGAAGGAGGGACTAGCTACTTCCTTGGGAATGAGCAGTTCTTC. Encoded protein: CASSLEGGTSYFLGNEQFF.

The rearrangement uses TRBV19 and TRBJ1-2, with unresolved D. Trimming removed 1 base from V and 3 bases from J, with 9 bases in between. From germline, CDR1 is LNHDA and CDR2 SQIVND (reference sequence). This CDR3 is built from 14 residues. This CDR3 reads CASSIATADYGYTF. CDR3 DNA sequence: TGTGCCAGTAGTATAGCCACAGCGGACTATGGCTACACCTTC. The full variable domain, rest sourced from reference TRBV19 and TRBJ1-2, is DGGITQSPKYLFRKEGQNVTLSCEQNLNHDAMYWYRQDPGQGLRLIYYSQIVNDFQKGDIAEGYSVSREKKESFPLTVTSAQKNPTAFYLCASSIATADYGYTFGSGTRLTVV.

In its sample, this clonotype was seen many times. This chain links TRBV5-6 with TRBJ2-5; 11 bases match TRBD1. The CDR3 sequence is 15 residues long. After removal of 0 bases from V and 5 bases from J, the junction contained 3 bases not matched to a gene. Germline loops: CDR1 SGHDT, CDR2 YYEEEE. The CDR3 reads CASSLAGTGGETQYF. CDR3 in DNA: TGTGCCAGCAGCTTGGCCGGGACAGGGGGGGAGACCCAGTACTTC.

There are many counts of this clonotype. The chain combines TRBV6-5 with TRBJ2-1; no firm D call. CDR1 and CDR2 (germline): MNHEY, SVGAGI. The CDR3 is 11 amino acids. Trimming left V 6 bases short and J 9 bases short, with 9 bases between. The CDR3 is CASRRRGEQFF. CDR3 nucleotide sequence: TGTGCCAGCAGAAGACGAGGTGAGCAGTTCTTC.

Ten or more counts support this clonotype. The genes are TRBV20-1 and TRBJ1-6; D is unresolved. Germline loops: CDR1 DFQATT, CDR2 SNEGSKA (reference sequence). V was clipped by 6 bases and J by 3 bases, with 12 bases between them. This CDR3 has 14 residues. The CDR3 bases are TGCAGTGCCCCTGTCAAGGGCTATAATTCACCCCTCCACTTT. Protein sequence: CSAPVKGYNSPLHF.

Ten or more counts support this clonotype. V and J are TRBV7-7 and TRBJ2-1; 8 nucleotides match TRBD2. V shed 0 bases and J 0 bases; nucleotides not matched to a gene: 25. This CDR3 contains 24 residues. Looked up from germline, CDR1 is SSHAT and CDR2 is FNYEAQ (reference sequence). DNA of the CDR3: TGTGCCAGCAGCTTAGCAGGCCTCCAGGAAAACGGGAGGGAGGGATACCACTCCTACAATGAGCAGTTCTTC. Encoded protein: CASSLAGLQENGREGYHSYNEQFF.

This clonotype was seen many times. V gene TRBV12-3 or TRBV12-4 combines with J gene TRBJ2-5, with D perhaps matching TRBD2 (6 bases). Trimming left V 1 base short and J 7 bases short, with 16 bases between. The CDR3 runs 15 residues. As DNA, the CDR3 is TGTGCCAGCAGTTTAGTTACGGGAGAAGCGGGGACCCAGTACTTC. Its protein product is CASSLVTGEAGTQYF.

The V call is TRBV5-1, the J call TRBJ2-6; D ambiguous. Germline-derived CDR1 and CDR2 are SGHRS and YFSETQ. There are 16 residues in the CDR3. V lost 4 bases and J 0 bases, leaving 11 bases between the germline ends. The CDR3 is CASSVTSVSGANVLTF. CDR3 coding DNA: TGCGCCAGCAGCGTGACCTCGGTCTCTGGGGCCAACGTCCTGACTTTC.

This clonotype was counted only a few times. The chain carries TRBV6-5 and TRBJ2-7; TRBD2 matches at 7 bases. Trimming took 10 bases from V and 1 from J; bases not matched to a gene: 4. Germline V gives CDR1 MNHEY, CDR2 SVGAGI. The CDR3 runs 12 residues. CDR3 region: CATFSGSYEQYV. CDR3 nucleotide sequence: TGTGCCACCTTTAGCGGGTCCTACGAGCAGTACGTC.

This clonotype occurred many times. V usage is TRBV7-8 and J usage is TRBJ2-1, with a possible D match to TRBD1 (5 bases). Trimming removed 5 bases from V and 5 bases from J, with 16 bases in between. The germline gives CDR1 SGHVS, CDR2 FQNEAQ. The CDR3 spans 15 residues. Here the CDR3 reads CASSPRSGSHNEQFF. The CDR3 region has the DNA TGTGCCAGCAGCCCCCGGTCAGGGTCCCACAATGAGCAGTTCTTC.

Many counts were recorded for this clonotype. CDR3 sequence: CAWSAWDRGTYEQYF. The CDR3 DNA reads as TGTGCCTGGAGTGCCTGGGACAGGGGAACCTACGAGCAGTACTTC. The chain combines TRBV30 with TRBJ2-7; 10 nucleotides line up with TRBD1. The CDR3 is 15 amino acids. Germline V gene lookup returns CDR1 GTSNPN and CDR2 SVGIG (reference sequence). The V segment lost 1 base and the J segment 2 bases; nucleotides outside the gene matches: 5.

This clonotype showed up many times. The chain recombines TRBV11-2 with TRBJ2-5; tentatively, D is TRBD2 (5 bases). Germline-derived CDR1 and CDR2 are SGHAT and FQNNGV. There are 13 residues in the CDR3. V was trimmed by 7 bases and J by 4 bases, leaving 13 bases between them. Here the CDR3 DNA reads TGTGCCAGCACCTTGGGAGTGCTAGAGACCCAGTACTTC. Translation: CASTLGVLETQYF.

This clonotype was observed many times. This chain connects TRBV11-2 to TRBJ2-2, with 8 nucleotides matching TRBD2. There are 16 residues in the CDR3. Trimming at V came to 1 base and at J to 7 bases, leaving 8 bases not matched to a gene. Germline V gene sequence: CDR1 SGHAT, CDR2 FQNNGV. The DNA for the CDR3 is TGTGCCAGCAGCTTAGTGGGGCGCGGGAGGCACGGGGAGCTGTTTTTT. Encoded protein: CASSLVGRGRHGELFF. Based on the CDR3 plus reference TRBV11-2 and TRBJ2-2, the full variable domain is EAGVAQSPRYKIIEKRQSVAFWCNPISGHATLYWYQQILGQGPKLLIQFQNNGVVDDSQLPKDRFSAERLKGVDSTLKIQPAKLEDSAVYLCASSLVGRGRHGELFFGEGSRLTVL.

In this sample, this clonotype turned up many times. This chain uses TRBV28 with TRBJ2-7; a possible D gene is TRBD2 (6 bases). This CDR3 spans 15 amino acids. Germline CDR1 reads MDHEN; CDR2 reads SYDVKM. V lost 4 bases and J lost 6, with 19 bases in between. CDR3 protein: CASSSPGSKGVEQYF. The DNA for the CDR3 is TGTGCCAGCAGTTCCCCCGGGAGTAAAGGGGTCGAGCAGTACTTC.

This clonotype showed up many times. The chain is built from TRBV4-2 and TRBJ2-1; 11 nucleotides agree with TRBD2. Germline CDR1 reads LGHNA; CDR2 reads YNFKEQ. Germline trimming cut 1 base from V and 10 bases from J; bases unmatched to any gene: 12. There are 17 residues in the CDR3. The CDR3, as DNA: TGTGCCAGCAGCCAAGCAACGGGACTAGCGGTTACGCAGGAGCAGTTCTTC. Its protein is CASSQATGLAVTQEQFF.

In its sample, this clonotype was seen many times. Here the CDR3 DNA reads TGCAGTGCTAGAGATTCACGGGCTACAGATACGCAGTATTTT. Translated: CSARDSRATDTQYF. The V call is TRBV20-1, the J call TRBJ2-3; D remains unclear. The germline CDR1 and CDR2 sequences are DFQATT and SNEGSKA (reference sequence). V was pared by 0 bases and J by 3 bases, with 10 bases between. CDR3 length: 14 residues.

This clonotype was found many times. The V gene is TRBV7-9, the J gene TRBJ2-1, with D perhaps TRBD1 (5 bases). Germline V gene sequence: CDR1 SEHNR, CDR2 FQNEAQ (reference sequence). The CDR3 contains 13 residues. The V end was cut by 4 bases, the J end by 8 bases, with 12 bases between. This CDR3 reads CASSWGHQHEQFF. The CDR3 DNA is TGTGCCAGCAGCTGGGGCCACCAACATGAGCAGTTCTTC.

The J gene is TRBJ1-4, the V gene TRBV18; no clear D gene. Trimming cost V 1 base and J 3 bases, with 9 bases left between them. The length of the CDR3 is 15 residues. Germline CDR1 and CDR2: KGHSH and LQKENI. DNA of the CDR3: TGTGCCAGCTCACCACAATCCGGGGCTAATGAAAAACTGTTTTTT. This codes for CASSPQSGANEKLFF.

With respect to this clonotype: Since a much larger clone is just one base distant, this may be a read error. The rearrangement uses TRBV5-1 and TRBJ2-3, with 8 nucleotides matching TRBD2. Germline trimming cut 4 bases from V and 5 bases from J; bases unmatched to any gene: 6. The germline CDR1 and CDR2 sequences are SGHRS and YFSETQ. The CDR3 extends over 14 amino acids. CDR3 DNA sequence: TGCGCCAGCAGCGAGGGACTAGTTGTAGATACGCAGTATTTT. It is translated as CASSEGLVVDTQYF.

Many counts were recorded for this clonotype. The J gene is TRBJ2-1, the V gene TRBV2; D may be TRBD1 or TRBD2 (5 bases each). Trimming took 5 bases from V and 10 from J, leaving 18 bases between them. This CDR3 is 14 amino acids long. CDR1 and CDR2 from the germline V gene are SNHLY and FYNNEI. CDR3: CASSPLIPGDEQFF. The CDR3 DNA reads TGTGCCAGCAGTCCACTGATCCCTGGGGACGAGCAGTTCTTC.

In this sample, this clonotype turned up many times. The rearrangement links TRBV4-1 to TRBJ1-5; D is unclear. The germline CDR1 and CDR2 sequences are MGHRA and YSYEKL. The CDR3 runs to 16 residues. V lost 3 bases and J lost 3, with 15 bases in between. This chain's CDR3 is CASSHLGPDSNQPQHF. The CDR3 DNA follows: TGCGCCAGCAGCCACCTTGGACCCGATTCCAATCAGCCCCAGCATTTT.

This clonotype has ten or more counts. The rearrangement joins TRBV7-8 to TRBJ1-1; possible D gene TRBD1, 6 bases. The length of the CDR3 is 17 residues. Trimming cost V 4 bases and J 2 bases, with 20 bases left between them. In germline, CDR1 is SGHVS, CDR2 FQNEAQ. The CDR3 region is CASSSPRGENANTEAFF. The DNA for the CDR3 is TGTGCCAGCAGCTCACCAAGGGGGGAAAATGCTAACACTGAAGCTTTCTTT.

This clonotype was seen at least ten times. This sequence joins TRBV25-1 and TRBJ1-2; no clear D gene. CDR1 MGHDK and CDR2 SYGVNS come from the germline V gene. The CDR3 is 10 amino acids. V dropped 4 bases and J dropped 4 bases, with 1 base sitting between them. The CDR3 DNA is TGTGCCAGCAGTGGCTATGGCTACACCTTC. It yields the protein CASSGYGYTF.

This clonotype came up many times. The rearrangement joins TRBV24-1 to TRBJ1-5; no clear D gene. Trimming removed 5 bases from V and 9 bases from J, with 13 bases in between. The CDR3 is 13 amino acids. Germline V gene data show CDR1 as KGHDR and CDR2 as SFDVKD. As DNA, the CDR3 is TGTGCCACCAGTGGGCAGGCTCTAGGGCCCCAGCATTTT. Its translation is CATSGQALGPQHF.

This clonotype was counted at least ten times. This chain connects TRBV7-9 to TRBJ2-4; TRBD2 matches 12 bases. V dropped 5 bases and J dropped 6; count of bases not matched to a gene: 8. The CDR3 sequence is 16 residues long. The germline V gene encodes CDR1 SEHNR and CDR2 FQNEAQ (reference sequence). The CDR3 reads CASSGQTSGRRNIQYF. CDR3 sequence (DNA): TGTGCCAGCAGCGGACAGACTAGCGGGAGAAGAAACATTCAGTACTTC.

This clonotype occurred many times. The genes are TRBV4-1 and TRBJ2-5; D may be TRBD2 (6 bases). CDR3 length: 15 amino acids. The ends were cut back, 1 base at V and 4 bases at J, with 13 bases in the middle. CDR1 and CDR2 (germline): MGHRA, YSYEKL. This CDR3 is CASSQVGTPGETQYF. CDR3 coding DNA: TGCGCCAGCAGCCAAGTGGGGACTCCCGGAGAGACCCAGTACTTC.

Many counts were recorded for this clonotype. The gene calls are TRBV29-1 and TRBJ2-1, with 12 nucleotides matching TRBD1. J gave up 7 bases and V 8 bases, and 9 bases lay outside the gene matches. This CDR3 has 14 residues. Germline V gives CDR1 SQVTM, CDR2 ANQGSEA. This CDR3 reads CSSRGGQGANEQFF. DNA for the CDR3: TGCAGCTCCCGGGGGGGACAGGGGGCGAATGAGCAGTTCTTC.